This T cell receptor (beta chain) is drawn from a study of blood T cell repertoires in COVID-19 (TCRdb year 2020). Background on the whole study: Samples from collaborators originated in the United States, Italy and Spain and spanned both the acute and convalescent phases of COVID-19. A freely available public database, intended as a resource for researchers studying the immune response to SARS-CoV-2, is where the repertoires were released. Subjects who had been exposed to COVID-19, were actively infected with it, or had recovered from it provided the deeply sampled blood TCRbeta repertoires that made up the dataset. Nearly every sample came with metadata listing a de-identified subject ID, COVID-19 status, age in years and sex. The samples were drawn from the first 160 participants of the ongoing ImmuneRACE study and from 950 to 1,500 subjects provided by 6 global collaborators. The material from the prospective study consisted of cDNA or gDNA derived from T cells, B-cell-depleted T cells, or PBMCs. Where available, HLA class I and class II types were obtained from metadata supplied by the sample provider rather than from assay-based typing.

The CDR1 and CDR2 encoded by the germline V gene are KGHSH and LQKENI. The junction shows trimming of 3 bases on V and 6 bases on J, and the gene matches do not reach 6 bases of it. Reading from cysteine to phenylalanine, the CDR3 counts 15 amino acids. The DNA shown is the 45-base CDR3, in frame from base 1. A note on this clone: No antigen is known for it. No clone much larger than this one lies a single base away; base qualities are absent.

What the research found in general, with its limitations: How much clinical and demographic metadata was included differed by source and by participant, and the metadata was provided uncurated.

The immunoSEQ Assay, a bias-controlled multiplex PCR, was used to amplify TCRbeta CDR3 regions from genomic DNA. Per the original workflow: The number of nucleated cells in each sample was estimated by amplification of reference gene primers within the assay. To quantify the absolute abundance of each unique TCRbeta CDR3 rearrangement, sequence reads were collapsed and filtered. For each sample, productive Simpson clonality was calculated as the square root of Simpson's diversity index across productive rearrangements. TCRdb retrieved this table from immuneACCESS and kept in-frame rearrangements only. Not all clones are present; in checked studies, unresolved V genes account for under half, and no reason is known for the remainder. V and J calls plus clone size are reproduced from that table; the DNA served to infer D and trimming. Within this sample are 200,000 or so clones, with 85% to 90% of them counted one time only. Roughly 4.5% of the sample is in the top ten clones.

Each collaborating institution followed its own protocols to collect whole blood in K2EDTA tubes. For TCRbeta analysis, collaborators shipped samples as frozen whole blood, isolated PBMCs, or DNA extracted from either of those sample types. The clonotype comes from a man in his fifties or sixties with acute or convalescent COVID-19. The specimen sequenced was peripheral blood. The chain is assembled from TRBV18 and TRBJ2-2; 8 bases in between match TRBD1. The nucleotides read TGTGCCAGCTCACCGGACAGGGTTGTTGCCGGGGAGCTGTTTTTT. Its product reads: CASSPDRVVAGELFF. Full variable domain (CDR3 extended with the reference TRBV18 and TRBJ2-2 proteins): NAGVMQNPRHLVRRRGQEARLRCSPMKGHSHVYWYRQLPEEGLKFMVYLQKENIIDESGMPKERFSAEFPKEGPSILRIQQVVRGDSAAYFCASSPDRVVAGELFFGEGSRLTVL.